Here is one T cell receptor (beta chain) with its context. The data originate from a study of cytomegalovirus exposure and HLA in healthy donors. The study ran its PCR with 60 Vbeta and 13 Jbeta primers. TCRdb keeps only in-frame clones here, not all; method: immunoSEQ multiplex PCR. The table shows 120,000 to 150,000 clones, with 65% to 85% occurring only once. The V gene's germline CDR1 is SGDLS and CDR2 YYNGEE. V lost 0 bases, J lost 8 bases, and 6 bases stayed unmatched. This CDR3 is built from 15 residues. This clonotype was obtained from a woman aged 40 to 50 in good health and CMV-seropositive. Sequencing input: PBMCs. The rearrangement joins TRBV9 to TRBJ2-1; 9 bases are a match to TRBD2. CDR3 region: CASSVGGRGGDEQFF. The CDR3 DNA reads as TGTGCCAGCAGCGTAGGCGGGAGGGGCGGCGATGAGCAGTTCTTC.